Below, 4 T cell receptor beta chains from the same sample are listed, as sequenced in a study of identical twins. A single record per CDR3 protein comes from TCRdb applying MiXCR to the 5' RACE reads. The sample carries 300,000 to 350,000 distinct CDR3 sequences, 9% to 15% recorded once. The sample also formed part of further work on yellow fever vaccine responses in identical twins.

The specimen was CD8+ T cells sorted from blood. The source of these receptors is a woman between 18 and 29 years old in good health.

This clonotype was counted between two and nine times. The V call is TRBV28, the J call TRBJ2-1, with TRBD2 identical over 13 bases. Per the germline V gene, CDR1 is MDHEN and CDR2 is SYDVKM. The CDR3 loop spans 14 amino acids. V lost 7 bases, J lost 11 bases, and 8 bases stayed unmatched. The CDR3, as DNA: TGTGCCAGCACCGGACTAGCGGGAGAAAAACAGCAGTTCTTC. The encoded protein is CASTGLAGEKQQFF.

The V call is TRBV27, the J call TRBJ2-5, with 9 bases lining up with TRBD1. The ends lost 6 bases at V and 5 bases at J; junction bases unmatched: 10. The germline gives CDR1 MNHEY, CDR2 SMNVEV (reference sequence). The CDR3 consists of 15 residues. The chain's CDR3 is CASRDWRTGDETQYF. The DNA for the CDR3 is TGTGCCAGCAGAGATTGGAGGACAGGGGATGAGACCCAGTACTTC.

This clonotype was detected a few times. This chain uses TRBV20-1 with TRBJ1-1; D possibly corresponds to TRBD1 (6 bases). The V and J ends lost 6 bases and 6 bases respectively, with 26 bases between them. This CDR3 is 16 amino acids long. Germline CDR1 reads DFQATT; CDR2 reads SNEGSKA (reference sequence). This chain's CDR3 is CSATRASFRGGPEAFF. The CDR3 bases are TGCAGTGCCACAAGAGCCAGTTTCCGCGGGGGGCCTGAAGCTTTCTTT.

In this sample, this clonotype turned up a few times. The chain joins TRBV7-2 to TRBJ2-1; perhaps TRBD2 as D (5 bases). CDR1 and CDR2 from the germline V gene are SGHTA and FQGNSA. The CDR3 length is 15 residues. With 0 bases removed from V and 2 bases from J, the gap between germline ends came to 8 bases. CDR3 amino acids: CASSLALATYNEQFF. The CDR3 nucleotides read TGTGCCAGCAGCTTAGCGTTAGCGACCTACAATGAGCAGTTCTTC.